This TCR beta chain was sequenced during a study of blood T cell repertoires in COVID-19. Study-level background: PBMCs, B-cell-depleted T cells, or T cells were the source of the cDNA or gDNA that made up the material.

Germline loops: CDR1 SGHNT, CDR2 YENEEA. This CDR3 is 15 amino acids long. Trimming cost V 1 base and J 5 bases; bases outside gene matches: 2. Sequencing used immunoSEQ multiplex PCR; TCRdb keeps in-frame clones, though not all of them. The sample holds about 480,000 clones, around 89% seen once. The TCR sequence derives from a woman aged 35 to 49 who had recovered from COVID-19. J is TRBJ1-4 and V is TRBV11-3, with TRBD1 matching over 9 bases. The sequenced sample was PBMCs or T cells enriched from blood (not recorded which). The CDR3 bases are TGTGCCAGCAGCTTAGTTGGGACAGGGAATGAAAAACTGTTTTTT. This encodes CASSLVGTGNEKLFF. The variable domain in full, with the rest retrieved from reference TRBV11-3 and TRBJ1-4, is EAGVVQSPRYKIIEKKQPVAFWCNPISGHNTLYWYLQNLGQGPELLIRYENEEAVDDSQLPKDRFSAERLKGVDSTLKIQPAELGDSAVYLCASSLVGTGNEKLFFGSGTQLSVL.